Below are 15 T cell receptor beta chains sequenced from a single sample in a study of human T cells and chemical hapten exposure. As to time point: patch test 1, 2 weeks after DPC sensitization. Treatment in this sample: therapeutic diphenylcyclopropenone sensitization with weekly scalp DPC. MiXCR, applied by TCRdb to the RACE reads, yields one record per CDR3 protein. The sample records 95,000 or so distinct CDR3 sequences, approximately 10% being singletons. The sequencing here drew on whole blood, taken in connection with sensitization to the hapten diphenylcyclopropenone (DPC). The receptors stem from a man aged 35 to 55 with alopecia areata. Some clones in this sample may be carry-over from other donors' samples.

The CDR3 reads CASSRGDGVPFF. DNA for the CDR3: TGTGCCAGCAGTAGGGGTGACGGGGTGCCGTTCTTC. The chain links TRBV6-2 or TRBV6-3 to TRBJ2-1; D assignment may be TRBD1 or TRBD2 (5 bases each). The CDR3 totals 12 residues. CDR1 is MNHEY, CDR2 SVGEGT, per germline. Trimming took 5 bases from V and 15 from J, leaving 17 bases between them.

In this sample, this clonotype turned up many times. This chain links TRBV29-1 with TRBJ1-2; D is perhaps TRBD1 (5 bases). The V and J ends lost 4 bases and 6 bases respectively, with 9 bases between them. Germline V gene lookup returns CDR1 SQVTM and CDR2 ANQGSEA. This CDR3 has 11 amino acids. CDR3 in amino acids: CSVGGTNGYTF. Written as DNA, the CDR3 is TGCAGCGTTGGGGGGACTAATGGCTACACCTTC.

V gene TRBV27 combines with J gene TRBJ2-7, with no clear D. This CDR3 is built from 15 residues. CDR1 is MNHEY, CDR2 SMNVEV, per germline (reference sequence). Trimming cost V 6 bases and J 0 bases, with 15 bases left between them. CDR3 residues: CASRLDPTISYEQYF. The CDR3, as DNA: TGTGCCAGCAGACTCGACCCGACCATCTCCTACGAGCAGTACTTC.

This clonotype appeared a few times. In nucleotides, the CDR3 is TGTGCCAGCAGTTTAAGTCCAGGGGGCGCGGGACAGCCCCAGCATTTT. This codes for CASSLSPGGAGQPQHF. The V and J genes are TRBV12-3 or TRBV12-4 and TRBJ1-5; 8 bases align to TRBD1. After removal of 2 bases from V and 7 bases from J, the junction contained 10 bases not matched to a gene. This CDR3 contains 16 residues.

This clonotype was detected a few times. This rearrangement joins TRBV25-1 to TRBJ2-5, with 10 bases identical to TRBD2. CDR3 length equals 19 residues. The ends lost 7 bases at V and 1 base at J; junction bases unmatched: 18. Germline lookup yields CDR1 MGHDK and CDR2 SYGVNS. The CDR3 bases are TGTGCCAGCACTGTTAGAAGTGCCGGACTAGCGGCCATCCAAGAGACCCAGTACTTC. Its protein product is CASTVRSAGLAAIQETQYF.

This clonotype occurred many times. This chain joins TRBV7-8 and TRBJ1-2; TRBD1 agrees at 8 bases. This CDR3 spans 15 amino acids. Per the germline V gene, CDR1 is SGHVS and CDR2 is FQNEAQ. J lost 1 base, V lost 5 bases, and 6 bases had no gene match. As DNA, the CDR3 is TGTGCCAGCAGCCCCCGGACAGGGAATAACTATGGCTACACCTTC. It is translated as CASSPRTGNNYGYTF.

Ten or more counts support this clonotype. The V gene is TRBV12-3 or TRBV12-4, the J gene TRBJ1-2; no clear D. V was trimmed by 5 bases and J by 4 bases, leaving 14 bases between them. The CDR3 sequence is 14 residues long. CDR3 bases: TGTGCCAGCAGTCCCCGTGGCAGAGTCTATGGCTACACCTTC. Translation gives CASSPRGRVYGYTF.

V usage is TRBV6-5 and J usage is TRBJ1-2, with 10 bases fitting TRBD1. The CDR3 is 17 residues long. The J segment lost 3 bases and the V segment lost 0 bases, leaving 7 bases of the junction unmatched. Germline V gives CDR1 MNHEY, CDR2 SVGAGI. The CDR3 DNA is TGTGCCAGCAGTTACTCCTTCACCGGGACAGGGGACTATGGCTACACCTTC. The encoded protein is CASSYSFTGTGDYGYTF.

This clonotype turned up a few times. CDR3 coding DNA: TGTGCCAGCAGCCTAGCGGGAGGGCCCCTCGATGAGCAGTTCTTC. Its protein product is CASSLAGGPLDEQFF. This chain joins TRBV9 and TRBJ2-1, with 12 bases matching TRBD2. Germline V gives CDR1 SGDLS, CDR2 YYNGEE. V shed 4 bases and J 8 bases; nucleotides not matched to a gene: 7. This CDR3 has 15 residues.

The gene calls are TRBV5-6 and TRBJ1-1, with D possibly TRBD1 on 5 matching bases. V gave up 0 bases and J gave up 2 bases, with 8 bases separating them. The germline V gene encodes CDR1 SGHDT and CDR2 YYEEEE. CDR3 size: 14 residues. CDR3 residues: CASSLGQRNTEAFF. The CDR3 DNA follows: TGTGCCAGCAGCTTGGGACAGAGAAACACTGAAGCTTTCTTT.

This clonotype was observed a few times. V is TRBV10-3 and J is TRBJ1-1, with 9 bases that match TRBD1. CDR3 size: 12 residues. The germline CDR1 and CDR2 sequences are ENHRY and SYGVKD. V was pared by 6 bases and J by 10 bases, with 6 bases of the junction left unmatched. In DNA, the CDR3 is TGTGCCATCAGATCGACAGGGGGGATAGCTTTCTTT. Amino acids: CAIRSTGGIAFF.

The gene calls are TRBV7-2 and TRBJ2-3, with 9 bases fitting TRBD2. V lost 5 bases to trimming and J lost 2 bases; unmatched junction nucleotides: 14. CDR3 length: 18 amino acids. CDR1 is SGHTA, CDR2 FQGNSA, per germline. CDR3 sequence: CASSPGVAGAEYTDTQYF. CDR3 bases: TGTGCCAGCAGCCCTGGGGTAGCGGGGGCAGAATACACAGATACGCAGTATTTT.

This clonotype was observed a few times. The chain couples TRBV5-6 to TRBJ1-6; D unresolved. The V end was cut by 1 base, the J end by 3 bases, with 8 bases between. This CDR3 spans 15 amino acids. Germline V lookup: CDR1 SGHDT, CDR2 YYEEEE. Written as DNA, the CDR3 is TGTGCCAGCAGCTTGTTTCCGAACTATAATTCACCCCTCCACTTT. It specifies CASSLFPNYNSPLHF.

The rearrangement links TRBV6-2 or TRBV6-3 to TRBJ2-3; no firm D call. Per germline, CDR1 MNHEY and CDR2 SVGEGT. The V end was cut by 3 bases, the J end by 6 bases, with 22 bases between. The CDR3 is made up of 17 amino acids. The CDR3 DNA follows: TGTGCCAGCAGTTATTACGTAGGCGGAAACCAAGCTGATACGCAGTATTTT. Translating it yields CASSYYVGGNQADTQYF.

This clonotype was counted ten times or more. This sequence joins TRBV29-1 and TRBJ1-1; D unresolved. The CDR3 covers 13 residues. Germline assignment: CDR1 SQVTM and CDR2 ANQGSEA. Trimming shortened V by 5 bases and J by 3 bases, and 13 bases separated the two germline ends. This CDR3 is CSVWTTLDTEAFF. DNA of the CDR3: TGCAGCGTTTGGACCACCTTGGACACTGAAGCTTTCTTT. Full variable domain (rest looked up from reference TRBV29-1 and TRBJ1-1): SAVISQKPSRDICQRGTSLTIQCQVDSQVTMMFWYRQQPGQSLTLIATANQGSEATYESGFVIDKFPISRPNLTFSTLTVSNMSPEDSSIYLCSVWTTLDTEAFFGQGTRLTVV.